This TCR beta chain originates from a study of cytomegalovirus exposure and HLA in healthy donors. Clones were sequenced by immunoSEQ multiplex PCR, and TCRdb holds only the in-frame ones, with some missing. Altogether 100,000 to 150,000 clones are present, approximately 88% being singletons, with the ten largest covering roughly 2%. In the case of this clone: Its antigen is currently unknown.

The CDR3 totals 15 residues. Losses at the gene ends were 1 base for V and 5 bases for J; bases not matched to a gene: 7. CDR1 is SNHLY, CDR2 FYNNEI, per germline. Study-level points and caveats: Subsequent analysis showed first-cohort TCR clusters tending to co-occur in 120 validation repertoires. Researchers counted 164 TCR beta chains as cytomegalovirus-associated.

The study drew the donors from its roughly 120-subject validation cohort, separate from the roughly 700-subject first cohort. The sequence derives from a woman under 30 in good health and CMV-seronegative. The V and J genes are TRBV2 and TRBJ2-5, with 7 bases that match TRBD1. The sequencing input was PBMCs. The CDR3 DNA reads as TGTGCCAGCAGTGAAGATAGGGACAGTTGGGAGACCCAGTACTTC. Translation gives CASSEDRDSWETQYF.